This TCR beta chain was recovered during a study of T cell responses to AZD1222 COVID-19 vaccine. Germline V gene lookup returns CDR1 MNHEY and CDR2 SVGAGI. V dropped 6 bases and J dropped 6 bases, with 14 bases sitting between them. The CDR3 contains 13 residues. Assay: immunoSEQ multiplex PCR; the TCRdb copy retains only in-frame clones and omits some. The repertoire consists of approximately 65,000 clones, with around 80% occurring once and the leading ten covering about 12%. The rearrangement joins TRBV6-5 to TRBJ1-2; the D is unclear. The starting material was peripheral blood, obtained on day 0 of AZD1222 vaccination. This receptor was obtained from an adult in good health. Here the CDR3 reads CASRPLTSDGYTF. CDR3 nucleotide sequence: TGTGCCAGCAGACCCCTAACATCCGATGGCTACACCTTC.